This is a list of T cell receptor beta chains from one sample in a study of blood T cell repertoires in COVID-19. Clones were sequenced by immunoSEQ multiplex PCR, and TCRdb holds only the in-frame ones, with some missing. Of some 240,000 clones listed, about four fifths were seen once; the top ten hold 6.5% to 9%. Sample: peripheral blood. All receptors derive from a woman of 80 years or more with COVID-19, enrolled during active disease. Each CDR3 is given with its conserved first and last residue. A D gene is named only where the DNA matches it firmly. The size entry is marked missing in some rows and otherwise reads once, few, many or a size class.

CDR3 protein,CDR3 DNA,clone size,J gene,D gene,V gene
CASSLAGGQGTEAFF,TGTGCCAGCAGCTTGGCCGGGGGACAGGGTACTGAAGCTTTCTTT,NA,TRBJ1-1,TRBD1,TRBV5-4
CASSQDLGGNEQFF,TGTGCCAGCAGCCAAGATCTGGGAGGCAATGAGCAGTTCTTC,NA,TRBJ2-1,NA,TRBV3-1/TRBV3-2
CATGDFQTQYF,TGTGCCACCGGGGACTTCCAGACCCAGTACTTC,NA,TRBJ2-5,NA,TRBV24-1
CASSQSRQSAQYF,TGCGCCAGCAGCCAATCACGGCAAAGCGCCCAGTATTTT,NA,TRBJ2-3,NA,TRBV4-3
CASSLAYVSQASNYGYTF,TGTGCCAGCAGCTTAGCGTATGTCAGCCAGGCATCGAACTATGGCTACACCTTC,few,TRBJ1-2,NA,TRBV7-9
CASTPRAGANQPQHF,TGTGCCAGTACCCCCCGGGCAGGGGCCAATCAGCCCCAGCATTTT,NA,TRBJ1-5,NA,TRBV19
CSVGYSSYGYTF,TGCAGCGTTGGATACAGCTCCTATGGCTACACCTTC,NA,TRBJ1-2,NA,TRBV29-1
CASSWGDGRRVETF,TGTGCCAGCAGCTGGGGGGACGGTAGAAGGGTGGAAACCTTC,NA,TRBJ1-2,NA,TRBV5-8
CASSYQRGTDTQYF,TGTGCCAGCAGCTACCAGCGGGGCACAGATACGCAGTATTTT,NA,TRBJ2-3,NA,TRBV3-1/TRBV3-2
CASTGTGSQPQHF,TGTGCCAGCACCGGGACAGGGAGTCAGCCCCAGCATTTT,NA,TRBJ1-5,TRBD1,TRBV2
CASSTTRGYYGYTF,TGTGCCAGCAGTACCACGAGAGGGTACTATGGCTACACCTTC,NA,TRBJ1-2,NA,TRBV6-5
CASSPWGSVYEQYF,TGTGCCAGCAGCCCCTGGGGTAGCGTCTACGAGCAGTACTTC,NA,TRBJ2-7,NA,TRBV3-1/TRBV3-2
CASSSGTTKRTDTQYF,TGTGCCAGCAGCTCGGGGACTACGAAACGCACCGATACGCAGTATTTT,once,TRBJ2-3,TRBD2,TRBV5-4
CASSPPSGRYNEQFF,TGCGCCAGCAGCCCCCCTAGCGGGCGCTACAATGAGCAGTTCTTC,NA,TRBJ2-1,TRBD2,TRBV4-1
CASSPGLGNTGELFF,TGTGCCAGCAGCCCGGGGTTGGGAAACACCGGGGAGCTGTTTTTT,few,TRBJ2-2,NA,TRBV6-5
CSVSTGGYGYTF,TGCAGCGTTTCAACAGGGGGCTATGGCTACACCTTC,NA,TRBJ1-2,TRBD1,TRBV29-1
CASSARGGLGNTIYF,TGTGCCAGCAGTGCCCGCGGGGGGCTGGGAAACACCATATATTTT,once,TRBJ1-3,NA,TRBV28
CASSPPGSGAYNEQFF,TGTGCCAGCAGCCCCCCCGGGAGCGGCGCTTACAATGAGCAGTTCTTC,NA,TRBJ2-1,NA,TRBV9
CASSIAGLGGSNQPQHF,TGTGCCAGTAGTATCGCGGGGCTCGGGGGTAGCAATCAGCCCCAGCATTTT,NA,TRBJ1-5,NA,TRBV19
CAPGVGGTEAFF,TGTGCCCCAGGTGTCGGGGGGACTGAAGCTTTCTTT,NA,TRBJ1-1,NA,TRBV6-4
CASSFRGGEPLHF,TGTGCCAGCAGCTTCCGAGGGGGCGAGCCCCTCCACTTT,NA,TRBJ1-6,TRBD1,TRBV7-3
CASSKGYSNQPQHF,TGTGCCAGTTCGAAGGGGTATAGCAATCAGCCCCAGCATTTT,NA,TRBJ1-5,NA,TRBV7-9
CAIGGTITYNEQFF,TGTGCCATCGGGGGGACTATAACCTACAATGAGCAGTTCTTC,NA,TRBJ2-1,TRBD2,TRBV10-3
CASSPGTTLHF,TGTGCCAGCAGTCCAGGGACAACCCTCCACTTT,NA,TRBJ1-6,NA,TRBV6-2/TRBV6-3
CASRSGTDTQYF,TGTGCCAGCAGATCAGGAACAGATACGCAGTATTTT,NA,TRBJ2-3,NA,TRBV6-5